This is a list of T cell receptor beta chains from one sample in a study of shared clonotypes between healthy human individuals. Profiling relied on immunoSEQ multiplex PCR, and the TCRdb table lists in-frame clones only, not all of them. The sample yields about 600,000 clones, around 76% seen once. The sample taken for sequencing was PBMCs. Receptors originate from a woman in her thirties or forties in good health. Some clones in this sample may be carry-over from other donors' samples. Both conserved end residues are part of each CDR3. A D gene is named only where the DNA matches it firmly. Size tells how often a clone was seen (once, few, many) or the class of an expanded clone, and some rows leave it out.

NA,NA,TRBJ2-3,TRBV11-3,TGTGCCAGCAGCTTATCCGGAGATACGCAGTATTTT,CASSLSGDTQYF
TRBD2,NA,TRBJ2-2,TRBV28,TGTGCCAGCACCTCACTAGCGGGGAACACCGGGGAGCTGTTTTTT,CASTSLAGNTGELFF
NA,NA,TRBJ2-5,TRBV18,TGTGCCAGCTCACGAAAGTACCAAGAGACCCAGTACTTC,CASSRKYQETQYF
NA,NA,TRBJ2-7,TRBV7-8,TGTGCCAGCAGCCGCGTCGGGGGATCCTACGAGCAGTACTTC,CASSRVGGSYEQYF
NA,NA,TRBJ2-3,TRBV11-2,NA,CASSLVAGGTDTQCF
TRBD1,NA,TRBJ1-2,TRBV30,TGTGCCTGGTCGACAGGGACGAACTATGGCTACACCTTC,CAWSTGTNYGYTF
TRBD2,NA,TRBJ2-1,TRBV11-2,TGTGCCAGCAGCTTTCTAGCGGGAGGCCCCTACAATGAGCAGTTCTTC,CASSFLAGGPYNEQFF
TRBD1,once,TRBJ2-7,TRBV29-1,TGCAGCGTTTCCATCACAGGGGTGCAGTACTTC,CSVSITGVQYF
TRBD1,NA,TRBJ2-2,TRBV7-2,TGTGCCAGCAGCTTAGGGGGCGGGCAGGGGGCCGGCGGGGAGCTGTTTTTT,CASSLGGGQGAGGELFF
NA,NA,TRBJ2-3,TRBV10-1,TGCGCCAGCCGGAAGGCTAGCAGGGATACGCAGTATTTT,CASRKASRDTQYF
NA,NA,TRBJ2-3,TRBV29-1,TGCGCGGGTCGGTACACAGATACGCAGTATTTT,CAGRYTDTQYF
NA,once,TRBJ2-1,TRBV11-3,TGTGCCAGCAGCTTAGACAGGGTCTACAATGAGCAGTTCTTC,CASSLDRVYNEQFF
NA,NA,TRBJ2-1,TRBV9,TGTGCCAGCAGCTTCTCGGGACCCAGCTCCTACAATGAGCAGTTCTTC,CASSFSGPSSYNEQFF
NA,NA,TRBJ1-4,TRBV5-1,TGCGCCAGCAGCCCGGGGGGCCACAATGAAAAACTGTTTTTT,CASSPGGHNEKLFF
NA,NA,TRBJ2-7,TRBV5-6,TGTGCCAGCAGCGCAACCCGGGATTTCGAGCAGTACTTC,CASSATRDFEQYF
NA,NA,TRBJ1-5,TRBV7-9,TGTGCCAGCAGCCGGCAGGGAGGTCAGCCCCAGCATTTT,CASSRQGGQPQHF
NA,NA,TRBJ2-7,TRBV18,TGTGCCAGCTCACCAGGGGGCAGGGGAGGCTACTACGAGCAGTACTTC,CASSPGGRGGYYEQYF
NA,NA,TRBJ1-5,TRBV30,TGTGCCTGGAGTGTACAAGTAGTGTCTAGGGGTGGCAATCAGCCCCAGCATTTT,CAWSVQVVSRGGNQPQHF
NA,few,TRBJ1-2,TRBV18,TGTGCCAGCTCACTACCCAGCCAGAATGGCTACACCTTC,CASSLPSQNGYTF
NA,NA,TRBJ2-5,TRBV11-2,TGTGCCAGCAGCTTAGATCTAATGAGGGCAGGGCAAGAGACCCAGTACTTC,CASSLDLMRAGQETQYF
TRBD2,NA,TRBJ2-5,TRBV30,TGTGCCTGGGCGGGGGGCAGCGGGGAGACCCAGTACTTC,CAWAGGSGETQYF
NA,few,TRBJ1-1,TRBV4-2,TGTGCCAGCAGCCCGGGAGAACAGGTGGAAGCTTTCTTT,CASSPGEQVEAFF
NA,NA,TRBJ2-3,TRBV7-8,TGTGCCAGCAGCCGACAAAGATTCGGGGGGCAAACAGATACGCAGTATTTT,CASSRQRFGGQTDTQYF
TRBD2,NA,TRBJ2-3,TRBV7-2,TGTGCCAGCAGCGTCCTAGCGGCGAAGGGGGATACGCAGTATTTT,CASSVLAAKGDTQYF
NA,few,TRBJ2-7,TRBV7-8,TGTGCCAGCAGCACAGGGGGACTAGGGGACGAGCAGTACTTC,CASSTGGLGDEQYF
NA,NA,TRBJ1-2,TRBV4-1,TGCGCCAGCAGCCAAGGGATGGGGGCGCGGGGCTACACCTTC,CASSQGMGARGYTF
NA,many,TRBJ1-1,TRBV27,TGTGCCAGCAGCGTTGCGGGGACACTGAACACTGAAGCTTTCTTT,CASSVAGTLNTEAFF
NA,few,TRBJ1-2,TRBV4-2,TGTGCCAGCAGCCCCCGGATTAACTATGGCTACACCTTC,CASSPRINYGYTF
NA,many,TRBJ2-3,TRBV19,TGTGCCAGTAGTATTACGGCTGACACAGATACGCAGTATTTT,CASSITADTDTQYF
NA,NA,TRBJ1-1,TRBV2,TGTGCCAGCAGTCTCGGGGCCCTCGGTGAAGCTTTCTTT,CASSLGALGEAFF
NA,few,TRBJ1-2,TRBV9,TGTGCCAGCAGCACAGCGGGGGGCTATGGCTACACCTTC,CASSTAGGYGYTF
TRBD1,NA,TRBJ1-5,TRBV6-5,TGTGCCAGCAGATCAGGGGGATTGCGGCAGCCCCAGCATTTT,CASRSGGLRQPQHF
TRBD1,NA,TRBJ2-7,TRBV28,TGTGCCAGCAGTTTAGGGGCCGGGACAGGGAGTTACGAGCAGTACTTC,CASSLGAGTGSYEQYF
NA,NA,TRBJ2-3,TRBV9,TGTGCCAGCAATGACGCCCGCACAGATACGCAGTATTTT,CASNDARTDTQYF
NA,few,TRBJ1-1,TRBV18,TGTGCCAGCTCACCCCAGGGGAACACTGAAGCTTTCTTT,CASSPQGNTEAFF
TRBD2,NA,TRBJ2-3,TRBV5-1,TGCGCCAGCAGCAAGGAGGGGTATAGCGGGAGGGCCACAGATACGCAGTATTTT,CASSKEGYSGRATDTQYF
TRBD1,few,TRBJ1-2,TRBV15,TGTGCCACCAGCAGAGATTTGGACAGGGGATACACCTTC,CATSRDLDRGYTF
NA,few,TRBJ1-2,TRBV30,TGTGCCTGGAAAATTATAGCAGGGGAGAACTACACCTTC,CAWKIIAGENYTF
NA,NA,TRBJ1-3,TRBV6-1,TGTGCCAGCAGGCTCTCACCGCGGGTCCCCATATATTTT,CASRLSPRVPIYF
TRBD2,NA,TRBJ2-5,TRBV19,TGTGCCAGTAGTATATCGTTAGGAGCGGGAGGTGGTGAGACCCAGTACTTC,CASSISLGAGGGETQYF
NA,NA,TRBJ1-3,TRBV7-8,TGTGCCAGCAGCCCACTCAGGGGTTTAGAATTT,CASSPLRGLEF
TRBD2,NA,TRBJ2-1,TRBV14,TGTGCCAGCAGCAAAACCAGGACTAGCGGGAGTCTGAATGAGCAGTTCTTC,CASSKTRTSGSLNEQFF
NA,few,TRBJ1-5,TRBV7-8,TGTGCCAGCAGTGAAAGAGCGGGGGCATATAGCAATCAGCCCCAGCATTTT,CASSERAGAYSNQPQHF
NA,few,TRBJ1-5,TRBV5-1,TGCGCCAGCGGCTCGGACGGTAGCAATCAGCCCCAGCATTTT,CASGSDGSNQPQHF
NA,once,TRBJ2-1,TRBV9,TGTGCCAGCAGCGTAGACATAGCGGCCTACAATGAGCAGTTCTTC,CASSVDIAAYNEQFF
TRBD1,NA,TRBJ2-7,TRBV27,TGTGCCAGCAGTTCCTTATCCGGGACAGGTCGGGTCGAGCAGTACTTC,CASSSLSGTGRVEQYF
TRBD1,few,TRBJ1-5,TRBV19,TGTGCCAGTAGTTCAACAGGGGGCGGGCAGCCCCAGCATTTT,CASSSTGGGQPQHF
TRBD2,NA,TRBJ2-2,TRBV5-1,TGCGCCAGCAGCTTGGGACTAGCGGGGACCGGGGAGCTGTTTTTT,CASSLGLAGTGELFF
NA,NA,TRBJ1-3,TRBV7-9,TGTGCCAGCAGGACTTCTTCTGGAAACACCATATATTTT,CASRTSSGNTIYF
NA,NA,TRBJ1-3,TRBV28,TGTGCCAGCGCAACAGCCCTTTCTGGAAACACCATATATTTT,CASATALSGNTIYF
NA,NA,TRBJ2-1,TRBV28,TGTGCCAGCAGTTCGACGGGCTCCTACAATGAGCAGTTCTTC,CASSSTGSYNEQFF
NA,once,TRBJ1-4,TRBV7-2,TGTGCCAGCAGCCTTAGGGGGTGGGGTGAAAAACTGTTTTTT,CASSLRGWGEKLFF
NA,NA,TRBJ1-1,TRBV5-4,TGTGCCAGCAGCTTCTGGGTAGACACTGAAGCTTTCTTT,CASSFWVDTEAFF
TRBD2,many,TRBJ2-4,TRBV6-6,TGTGCCAGCAGGAGAGGACTAGCGGGAGATGACATTCAGTACTTC,CASRRGLAGDDIQYF
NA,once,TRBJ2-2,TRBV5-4,TGTGCCAGCAGCTTAGCGATTTCCAACACCGGGGAGCTGTTTTTT,CASSLAISNTGELFF